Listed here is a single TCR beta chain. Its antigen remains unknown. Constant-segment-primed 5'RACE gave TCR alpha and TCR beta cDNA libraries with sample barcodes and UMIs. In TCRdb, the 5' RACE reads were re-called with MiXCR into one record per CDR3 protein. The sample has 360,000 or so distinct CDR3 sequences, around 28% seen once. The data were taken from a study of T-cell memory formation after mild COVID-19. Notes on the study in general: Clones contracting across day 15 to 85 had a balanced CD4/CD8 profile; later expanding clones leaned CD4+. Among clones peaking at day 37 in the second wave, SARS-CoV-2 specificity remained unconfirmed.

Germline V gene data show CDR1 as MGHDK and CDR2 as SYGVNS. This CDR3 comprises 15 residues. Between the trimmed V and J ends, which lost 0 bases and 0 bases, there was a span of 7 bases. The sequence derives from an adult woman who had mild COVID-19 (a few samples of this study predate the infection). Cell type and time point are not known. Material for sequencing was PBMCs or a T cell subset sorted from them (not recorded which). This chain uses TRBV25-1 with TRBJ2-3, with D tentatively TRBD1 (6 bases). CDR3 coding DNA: TGTGCCAGCAGTGAATACACAGGGAGCACAGATACGCAGTATTTT. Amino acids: CASSEYTGSTDTQYF. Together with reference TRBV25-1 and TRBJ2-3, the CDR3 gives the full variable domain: EADIYQTPRYLVIGTGKKITLECSQTMGHDKMYWYQQDPGMELHLIHYSYGVNSTEKGDLSSESTVSRIRTEHFPLTLESARPSHTSQYLCASSEYTGSTDTQYFGPGTRLTVL.